This is a list of T cell receptor beta chains from one sample in a study of blood T cells in healthy people across ages. TCRdb ran MiXCR on the 5' RACE reads and lists one entry per CDR3 protein. The sample contains over a million distinct CDR3 sequences, approximately 59% of which appear only once. Sequenced input: blood. The receptors derive from a man between 18 and 29 years old in good health. The CDR3 runs from the conserved cysteine through the conserved F or W. Fields, in order: J gene, V gene, D gene, clone size, CDR3 DNA, CDR3 protein. D genes are given only for firm matches. Rows may omit the clone size; those that give it use once, few, many or a size class.

TRBJ1-2	TRBV6-6	TRBD1	few	TGTGCCAGCGAAACAGGGGGTGGTTATGGCTACACCTTC	CASETGGGYGYTF
TRBJ1-1	TRBV6-1	NA	NA	TGTGCCATACAGTTCCTGAACACTGAAGCTTTCTTT	CAIQFLNTEAFF
TRBJ1-2	TRBV20-1	NA	NA	TGCAGTGCCCCAAAAAGGGACTATGGCTACACCTTC	CSAPKRDYGYTF
TRBJ2-3	TRBV12-3/TRBV12-4	NA	NA	TGTGCCAGCAGTTTCCTTTGGGCAGATGCGCAGTATTTT	CASSFLWADAQYF
TRBJ1-1	TRBV4-2	NA	NA	TGTGCCAGCAGCCAAGATGCCTACACTGAAGCTTTCTTT	CASSQDAYTEAFF
TRBJ2-1	TRBV20-1	NA	few	TGCAGTGCTACGGACATGGAGTGGATCTCCTACAATGAGCAGTTCTTC	CSATDMEWISYNEQFF
TRBJ2-3	TRBV20-1	TRBD2	NA	TGCAGTGCTAGTTTGTCTAGCGGGGGGTCAGATACGCAGTATTTT	CSASLSSGGSDTQYF
TRBJ2-5	TRBV12-3/TRBV12-4	NA	many	TGTGCCAGCAGTTTAGGACACCAAGAGACCCAGTACTTC	CASSLGHQETQYF
TRBJ2-3	TRBV7-2	NA	few	TGTGCCAGCAGCTTAGGGTTGGGGCCAATTGGAGATACGCAGTATTTT	CASSLGLGPIGDTQYF
TRBJ2-5	TRBV20-1	TRBD1	NA	TGCAGTGCTAACTCCAGGGGGCGTCAAGAGACCCAGTACTTC	CSANSRGRQETQYF
TRBJ2-7	TRBV6-5	NA	NA	TGTGCCAGCAGTTACCAAGGCGGGCTCTACGAGCAGTACTTC	CASSYQGGLYEQYF
TRBJ2-1	TRBV11-2	NA	NA	TGTGCCAGCAGATCTAGGGTCGCTAGCAGCTCCTACAATGAGCAGTTCTTC	CASRSRVASSSYNEQFF
TRBJ2-5	TRBV6-5	TRBD2	NA	TGTGCCAGCAGAGTAGCGGGGGCTGGTGAGACCCAGTACTTC	CASRVAGAGETQYF
TRBJ1-2	TRBV30	NA	NA	TGTGCCTGGAGAGTTTATGGGGGAGGTGGCTACACCTTC	CAWRVYGGGGYTF
TRBJ2-1	TRBV4-1	TRBD2	NA	TGCGCCAGCAGCCAAGCCCTAGCGGGAGGTAATGAGCAGTTCTTC	CASSQALAGGNEQFF
TRBJ2-1	TRBV4-2	TRBD2	NA	TGTGCCAGCAGCCAACGTGCTAGCGGGAGTGGGGATGAGCAGTTCTTC	CASSQRASGSGDEQFF
TRBJ2-3	TRBV5-1	TRBD1	NA	TGCGCCAGCAGTCCGGACAGGGGGCTCGTAGATACGCAGTATTTT	CASSPDRGLVDTQYF
TRBJ2-2	TRBV2	TRBD1	few	TGTGCCAGCAGGAGGGACAGGGCGAACACCGGGGAGCTGTTTTTT	CASRRDRANTGELFF
TRBJ2-5	TRBV3-1	TRBD2	NA	TGTGCCAGCAGCCAAGATGACCCTCGACTAGCCGGATTTAGGGAGCAGTACTTC	CASSQDDPRLAGFREQYF
TRBJ2-3	TRBV20-1	TRBD2	NA	TGCAGTGCCAGAGGACTAGCGGGGAAAAGCACAGATACGCGGTATTTT	CSARGLAGKSTDTRYF
TRBJ2-3	TRBV4-1	TRBD2	NA	TGCGCCAGCAGCCAGACTAGCGGGGGGCCGGGAGATACGCAGTATTTT	CASSQTSGGPGDTQYF
TRBJ1-4	TRBV6-1	TRBD1	NA	TGTGCCAGCAGACCGACCGGGACAGGGGTTAGGGCAACTAATGAAAAACTGTTTTTT	CASRPTGTGVRATNEKLFF
TRBJ2-7	TRBV6-2/TRBV6-3	NA	NA	TGTGCCAGCTCAAATGCAGGGCTCTACGAGCAGTACTTC	CASSNAGLYEQYF
TRBJ2-1	TRBV29-1	NA	NA	TGCAGCGTTGCGTTAGCGCTTGGGCAGTTCTTC	CSVALALGQFF
TRBJ1-1	TRBV12-3/TRBV12-4	NA	once	TGTGCCAGCAGTTTAGAGTTCACGGAGAACACTGAAGCTTTCTTT	CASSLEFTENTEAFF
TRBJ1-4	TRBV20-1	NA	few	TGCAGTGCTAGAGAGGCCCTCTCCCATGAAAAACTGTTTTTT	CSAREALSHEKLFF
TRBJ2-1	TRBV6-6	TRBD2	NA	TGTGCCAGCAGCAGGGACTATCCATTCGGCAATGAGCAGTTCTTC	CASSRDYPFGNEQFF
TRBJ2-7	TRBV5-1	TRBD2	NA	TGCGCCAGCAGCTTGGCTCCGGGACTAGCAGGCGAGCAGTACTTC	CASSLAPGLAGEQYF
TRBJ2-5	TRBV29-1	TRBD1	NA	TGCAGCGTTGAAGATCAGGCAGGGGGAGTTGAGACCCAGTACTTC	CSVEDQAGGVETQYF
TRBJ2-7	TRBV15	NA	NA	TGTGCCACCAGCAGCGGGACGTACACGTCCTACGAGCAGTACTTC	CATSSGTYTSYEQYF
TRBJ1-1	TRBV5-6	NA	NA	TGTGCCAGCAGCCAAGGGGCGACTGGGACTGAAGCTTTCTTT	CASSQGATGTEAFF
TRBJ2-5	TRBV27	TRBD2	NA	TGTGCCAGCAGAAGACAAGCGGGGGTGGAGACCCAGTACTTC	CASRRQAGVETQYF
TRBJ2-5	TRBV4-3	TRBD2	NA	TGCGCCAGCAGCCTTCAAGCGGGGGGGGATTACAATGAGCAGTACTTC	CASSLQAGGDYNEQYF
TRBJ2-1	TRBV29-1	NA	NA	TGCAGCGGCCTACAGGGTTCCTACAATGAGCAGTTCTTC	CSGLQGSYNEQFF
TRBJ1-1	TRBV29-1	NA	NA	TGCAGCGTTACCCCAGGGTACACTGAAGCTTTCTTT	CSVTPGYTEAFF
TRBJ2-7	TRBV3-1	TRBD1	few	TGTGCCAGCAGCGGACGGACAGGGGACTTCTACGAGCAGTACTTC	CASSGRTGDFYEQYF
TRBJ1-2	TRBV20-1	NA	NA	TGCAGTGCTAGGAAACAGGGAAGTGGCTACACCTTC	CSARKQGSGYTF
TRBJ1-6	TRBV5-1	TRBD1	NA	TGCGCCAGCAGCCAAGGACAGGGGGCAGGAAATTCACCCCTCCACTTT	CASSQGQGAGNSPLHF
TRBJ2-5	TRBV6-5	TRBD1	few	TGTGCCAGCAGAAACCGGGACAGCCTCCAAGAGACCCAGTACTTC	CASRNRDSLQETQYF
TRBJ1-5	TRBV10-3	NA	NA	TGTGCCATCAGTAAGGACAGCGTTTATAGCAATCAGCCCCAGCATTTT	CAISKDSVYSNQPQHF
TRBJ2-5	TRBV7-9	TRBD2	NA	TGTGCCAGCAGCCCCCTCCCGGGACTAGCGGGAGGGGTCAATGAGCAGTACTTC	CASSPLPGLAGGVNEQYF
TRBJ1-2	TRBV2	TRBD1	few	TGTGCCAGCAGTGAAGAGCGGACAGGGATTAACTATGGCTACACCTTC	CASSEERTGINYGYTF
TRBJ2-7	TRBV3-1	NA	NA	TGTGCCAGCAGCCAAGCAGTCGTGGGGGAGCAGTACTTC	CASSQAVVGEQYF
TRBJ2-2	TRBV28	NA	NA	TGTGCCAGCAGCCCGACACTAGCCTTCGCAGGGGAGCTGTTTTTT	CASSPTLAFAGELFF
TRBJ2-1	TRBV21-1	NA	NA	TGTGCCAGCAGAACTAGTGGTGAGCAGTTCTTC	CASRTSGEQFF
TRBJ1-2	TRBV5-1	TRBD1	NA	TGCGCCAGCAGGGACCTACAGGGGCTCTATGGCTACACCTTC	CASRDLQGLYGYTF
TRBJ2-5	TRBV10-3	NA	NA	TGTGCCATCAGTGAACCGCCAGGGACGACCCAGTACTTC	CAISEPPGTTQYF
TRBJ2-7	TRBV20-1	NA	NA	TGCAGTGCTAGGGGGGCAGGGGTACCCTCCTACGAGCAGTACTTC	CSARGAGVPSYEQYF
TRBJ2-7	TRBV29-1	TRBD2	few	TGCAGCGTAAGGGGACTAGCGGGAGGCTCCTACGAGCAGTACTTC	CSVRGLAGGSYEQYF
TRBJ2-4	TRBV6-2/TRBV6-3	TRBD1	NA	TGTGCCAGCAGCAGACAGGGGGGGACCAAAAACATTCAGTACTTC	CASSRQGGTKNIQYF
TRBJ2-2	TRBV6-5	TRBD2	NA	TGTGCCAGCAGTTACTCGAGAAGCGGGGACACCGGGGAGCTGTTTTTT	CASSYSRSGDTGELFF
TRBJ2-3	TRBV6-1	TRBD2	NA	TGTGCCAGCGGCATTCGGAGCGGGAGGGCCGGAACTAGCACAGATACGCAGTATTTT	CASGIRSGRAGTSTDTQYF
TRBJ2-1	TRBV12-3/TRBV12-4	TRBD1	NA	TGTGCCTGCGGAAAGGGTGGAGACAGGGTAGACCAGTTCTTC	CACGKGGDRVDQFF
TRBJ2-5	TRBV4-1	NA	NA	TGCGCCAGCAGCCAACCCCGGGCAGGAACCCAAGAGACCCAGTACTTC	CASSQPRAGTQETQYF
TRBJ2-3	TRBV20-1	TRBD2	NA	TGCAGTCCCACCCGTTGGGGACTAGCGGGGGGAACAGATACGCAGTATTTT	CSPTRWGLAGGTDTQYF